The rows below give T cell receptor beta chains drawn from one sample of a study of T cells in Graves' hyperthyroidism and ophthalmopathy. TCRdb itself ran the multiplex PCR reads through MiXCR, one entry per CDR3 protein. Here the sample spans around 580,000 distinct CDR3 sequences, roughly 46% being singletons. What was sequenced was peripheral blood or thyroid tissue (not recorded which). These receptors all come from a young woman with Graves' hyperthyroidism. The CDR3 runs from the conserved cysteine through the conserved F or W. Fields, in order: V gene, J gene, CDR3 length, CDR3 protein.

TRBV6-2/TRBV6-3	-	13	CASYSRTGAEQFF
TRBV2	TRBJ1-1	15	CASASLDRGNTEAFF
TRBV20-1	TRBJ1-5	15	CSARDRDRGHQPQHF
TRBV29-1	TRBJ2-5	12	CSVGGGGETQYF
TRBV6-6	TRBJ2-7	16	CASSYSGTVSSYEQYF
TRBV29-1	TRBJ1-3	13	CSLTGTLGNTIYF
TRBV29-1	TRBJ2-2	13	CSVERPITGELFF
TRBV29-1	TRBJ2-3	15	CSAGDRGQGTDTQYF
TRBV10-3	TRBJ1-1	14	CAISSSGGPGEAFF
TRBV11-3	TRBJ2-2	8	CASRGLFF
TRBV20-1	TRBJ2-7	16	CSARGLAGGWDYEQYF
TRBV19	TRBJ1-5	15	CASSRGFQGNQPQHF
TRBV20-1	TRBJ2-7	13	CSARERVSYEQYF
TRBV2	TRBJ2-2	14	CASSGSGSPGELFF
TRBV10-2	TRBJ2-7	12	CASRRDYYEQYF
TRBV15	TRBJ2-1	14	CATSSWRSYNEQFF
TRBV10-3	TRBJ2-1	12	CAISQKGVGQFF
TRBV5-1	TRBJ1-1	13	CASSLGQGAATFF
TRBV10-3	TRBJ2-6	15	CAISQGASGANVLTF
TRBV5-4	TRBJ1-1	14	CASRADSEATEAFF
TRBV6-2/TRBV6-3	TRBJ1-2	15	CAAQEVGGNGVGYTF
TRBV11-1	TRBJ2-5	12	CASSLGKETQYF
TRBV20-1	TRBJ1-4	13	CSARAPLNEKLFF
TRBV29-1	TRBJ1-1	15	CSSEADSYMNTEAFF
TRBV7-9	TRBJ2-7	15	CASSLYLAAAYEQYF
TRBV3-1	TRBJ2-5	15	CASKASVIGSETQYF
TRBV20-1	TRBJ1-4	16	CSARGRVGGTNEKLFF
TRBV14	TRBJ2-5	15	CASSQAGGRAETQYF
TRBV11-1	TRBJ2-7	13	CAGSLLAAREQYF
TRBV11-3	TRBJ2-3	15	CASSSRQGKGNTQYF
TRBV7-3	TRBJ2-1	13	CASSLRGWNEKFF
TRBV6-1	TRBJ1-5	15	CASSEAGGEGQPQHF
TRBV19	TRBJ2-1	14	CASTTGTVGAEQFF
TRBV28	TRBJ2-2	13	CASSLDSTGELFF
TRBV29-1	TRBJ2-2	14	CSAKRGLNTGELFF
TRBV20-1	TRBJ1-3	14	CSARVPGAGNTIYF